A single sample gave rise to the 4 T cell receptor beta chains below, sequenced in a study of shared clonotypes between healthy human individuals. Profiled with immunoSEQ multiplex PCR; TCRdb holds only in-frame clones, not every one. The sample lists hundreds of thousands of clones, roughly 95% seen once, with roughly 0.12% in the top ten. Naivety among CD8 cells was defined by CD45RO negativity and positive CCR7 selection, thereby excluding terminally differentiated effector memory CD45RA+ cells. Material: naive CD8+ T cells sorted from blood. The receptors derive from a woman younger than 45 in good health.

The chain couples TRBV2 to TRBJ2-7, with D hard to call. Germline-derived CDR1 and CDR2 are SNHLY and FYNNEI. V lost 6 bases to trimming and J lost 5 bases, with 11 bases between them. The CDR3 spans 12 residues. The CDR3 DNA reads TGTGCCAGCAGCATGACGGACCACGAGCAGTACTTC. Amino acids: CASSMTDHEQYF.

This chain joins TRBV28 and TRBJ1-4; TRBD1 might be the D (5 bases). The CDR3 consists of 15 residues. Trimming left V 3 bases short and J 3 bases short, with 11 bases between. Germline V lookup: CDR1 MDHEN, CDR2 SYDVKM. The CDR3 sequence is CASSLLGASNEKLFF. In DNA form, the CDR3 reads TGTGCCAGCAGTTTGCTCGGGGCCTCTAATGAAAAACTGTTTTTT.

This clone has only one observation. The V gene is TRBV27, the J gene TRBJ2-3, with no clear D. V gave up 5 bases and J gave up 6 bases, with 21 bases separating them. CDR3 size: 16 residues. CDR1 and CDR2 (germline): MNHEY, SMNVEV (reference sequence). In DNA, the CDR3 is TGTGCCAGCAGTCAGACTTTCGCCGGGCTTGGGGATACGCAGTATTTT. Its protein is CASSQTFAGLGDTQYF.

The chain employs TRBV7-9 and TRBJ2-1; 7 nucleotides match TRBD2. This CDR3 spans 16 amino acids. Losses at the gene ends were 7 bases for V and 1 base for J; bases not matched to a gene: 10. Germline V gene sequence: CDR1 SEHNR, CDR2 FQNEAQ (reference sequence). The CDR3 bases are TGTGCCAGCAATGGTTTGCGGGAGATATCCTACAATGAGCAGTTCTTC. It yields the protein CASNGLREISYNEQFF.